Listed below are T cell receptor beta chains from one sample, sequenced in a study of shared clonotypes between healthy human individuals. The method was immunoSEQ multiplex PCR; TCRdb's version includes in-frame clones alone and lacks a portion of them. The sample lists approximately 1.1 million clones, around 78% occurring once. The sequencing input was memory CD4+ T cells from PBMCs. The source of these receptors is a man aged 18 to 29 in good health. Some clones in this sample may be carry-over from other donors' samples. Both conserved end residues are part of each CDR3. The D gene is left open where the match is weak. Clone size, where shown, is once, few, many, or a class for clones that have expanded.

CDR3 DNA: TGTGCCAGCAGTTTTTTGCGGTTCGGTGCCGACTACGAGCAGTACTTC
CDR3 protein: CASSFLRFGADYEQYF
J gene: TRBJ2-7
V gene: TRBV28
clone size: once
D gene: NA

CDR3 DNA: TGCGCCAGCAGCTTTGACAGGGGGAACACCGGGGAGCTGTTTTTT
CDR3 protein: CASSFDRGNTGELFF
J gene: TRBJ2-2
V gene: TRBV5-1
clone size: NA
D gene: TRBD1

CDR3 DNA: TGCGCCAGCAGTGAAGGGCTAGCGGGAACCGGGGAGCTGTTTTTT
CDR3 protein: CASSEGLAGTGELFF
J gene: TRBJ2-2
V gene: TRBV10-1
clone size: NA
D gene: TRBD2

CDR3 DNA: TGTGCCAGCAGTTTACGGCACCTGAATCAGCCCCAGCATTTT
CDR3 protein: CASSLRHLNQPQHF
J gene: TRBJ1-5
V gene: TRBV28
clone size: NA
D gene: NA

CDR3 DNA: TGTGCCTGGAGTGTACTCGGACAGTTCTCCTACGAGCAGTACTTC
CDR3 protein: CAWSVLGQFSYEQYF
J gene: TRBJ2-7
V gene: TRBV30
clone size: NA
D gene: NA

CDR3 DNA: TGTGCCAGCAGCTTATACGGACGGGGACAGAACACTGAAGCTTTCTTT
CDR3 protein: CASSLYGRGQNTEAFF
J gene: TRBJ1-1
V gene: TRBV27
clone size: NA
D gene: NA

CDR3 DNA: TGCGCCAGCAGCCAAGGGTCCGGGAGGATAACTTACGAGCAGTACTTC
CDR3 protein: CASSQGSGRITYEQYF
J gene: TRBJ2-7
V gene: TRBV4-3
clone size: NA
D gene: TRBD2

CDR3 DNA: TGTGCCAGCAGCCAGGGCGGGGGAGGGTACGAGCAGTACTTC
CDR3 protein: CASSQGGGGYEQYF
J gene: TRBJ2-7
V gene: TRBV4-2
clone size: many
D gene: TRBD2

CDR3 DNA: TGCGCCAGCAGCCTTAGAAGGACCGAACCTTCCTACAATGAGCAGTTCTTC
CDR3 protein: CASSLRRTEPSYNEQFF
J gene: TRBJ2-1
V gene: TRBV4-1
clone size: NA
D gene: NA

CDR3 DNA: TGTGCCAGCAGCGCCAGAGGGACGGACCAAGAGACCCAGTACTTC
CDR3 protein: CASSARGTDQETQYF
J gene: TRBJ2-5
V gene: TRBV11-2
clone size: NA
D gene: NA

CDR3 DNA: TGTGCCAGTCGGGAGTCTAGCGGGAGGAATGAGCAGTTCTTC
CDR3 protein: CASRESSGRNEQFF
J gene: TRBJ2-1
V gene: TRBV6-1
clone size: once
D gene: TRBD2

CDR3 DNA: TGCGCCAGCAGCCCCGGGCTAGCGGGAAGCACAGATACGCAGTATTTT
CDR3 protein: CASSPGLAGSTDTQYF
J gene: TRBJ2-3
V gene: TRBV5-1
clone size: NA
D gene: TRBD2

CDR3 DNA: TGTGCCAGCAGCTTGGGAGGGCACTACACTGAAGCTTTCTTT
CDR3 protein: CASSLGGHYTEAFF
J gene: TRBJ1-1
V gene: TRBV5-5
clone size: NA
D gene: NA

CDR3 DNA: TGCGCCAGCACCCCGATCGCAGGGATTAACTATGGCTACACCTTC
CDR3 protein: CASTPIAGINYGYTF
J gene: TRBJ1-2
V gene: TRBV5-1
clone size: once
D gene: NA

CDR3 DNA: TGTGCCAGCAGCGCAGGGACAGGGGGGCTCTACGAGCAGTACTTC
CDR3 protein: CASSAGTGGLYEQYF
J gene: TRBJ2-7
V gene: TRBV9
clone size: NA
D gene: TRBD1

CDR3 DNA: TGCGCCAGCAGCCCGAGCACACTAGCGGGAGTTCGGAATGAGCAGTTCTTC
CDR3 protein: CASSPSTLAGVRNEQFF
J gene: TRBJ2-1
V gene: TRBV4-3
clone size: NA
D gene: TRBD2

CDR3 DNA: TGTGCCAGCAGTGACAGTGGTCTTGGGAGAAACACCATATATTTT
CDR3 protein: CASSDSGLGRNTIYF
J gene: TRBJ1-3
V gene: TRBV6-1
clone size: NA
D gene: NA

CDR3 DNA: TGTGCCACCAGCAGAGATAGCAGGCAGCGCTATGGCTACACCTTC
CDR3 protein: CATSRDSRQRYGYTF
J gene: TRBJ1-2
V gene: TRBV15
clone size: NA
D gene: NA

CDR3 DNA: TGTGCCAGCAGCGTATCTGGGGGGCTACCTTACAATGAGCAGTTCTTC
CDR3 protein: CASSVSGGLPYNEQFF
J gene: TRBJ2-1
V gene: TRBV9
clone size: NA
D gene: NA

CDR3 DNA: TGCAGCGTCGCACGAGCAGGGGCCTACGAGCAGTACTTC
CDR3 protein: CSVARAGAYEQYF
J gene: TRBJ2-7
V gene: TRBV29-1
clone size: NA
D gene: NA

CDR3 DNA: TGTGCCAGCAGCTTAAGGGGCCGGGCTCATAGCGAGCAGTACTTC
CDR3 protein: CASSLRGRAHSEQYF
J gene: TRBJ2-7
V gene: TRBV7-6
clone size: few
D gene: NA

CDR3 DNA: TGTGCCAGCTCACCACCGGGACAGGGAGGCAATCAGCCCCAGCATTTT
CDR3 protein: CASSPPGQGGNQPQHF
J gene: TRBJ1-5
V gene: TRBV18
clone size: NA
D gene: TRBD1

CDR3 DNA: TGTGCCAGCACTCTCGACAGGGGGCGCAATGAGCAGTTCTTC
CDR3 protein: CASTLDRGRNEQFF
J gene: TRBJ2-1
V gene: TRBV28
clone size: few
D gene: TRBD1

CDR3 DNA: TGTGCCAGCAGCAGAAAGACCGGAGGTGGTAATACTGAAGCTTTCTTT
CDR3 protein: CASSRKTGGGNTEAFF
J gene: TRBJ1-1
V gene: TRBV7-8
clone size: NA
D gene: NA

CDR3 DNA: TGTGCCTGCGGCCGGGACCGGGACTACGAGCAGTACTTC
CDR3 protein: CACGRDRDYEQYF
J gene: TRBJ2-7
V gene: TRBV30
clone size: NA
D gene: NA

CDR3 DNA: TGTGCCAGCAGCTGGAGGGTGGGGCTGGGGACTGAAGCTTTCTTT
CDR3 protein: CASSWRVGLGTEAFF
J gene: TRBJ1-1
V gene: TRBV5-6
clone size: NA
D gene: NA

CDR3 DNA: TGTGCCAGCTCACCACGGGGCAGGGGGTCCGCGCAGTATTTT
CDR3 protein: CASSPRGRGSAQYF
J gene: TRBJ2-3
V gene: TRBV18
clone size: NA
D gene: TRBD1

CDR3 DNA: TGTGCCAGCGACCCCGGGACAGGGGATGGCTACACCTTC
CDR3 protein: CASDPGTGDGYTF
J gene: TRBJ1-2
V gene: TRBV19
clone size: NA
D gene: TRBD1

CDR3 DNA: TGTGCCAGCACCCTGAGTGCTTACGAGCAGTACTTC
CDR3 protein: CASTLSAYEQYF
J gene: TRBJ2-7
V gene: TRBV2
clone size: NA
D gene: NA

CDR3 DNA: TGCGCCAGCAGCTTGGGAACAGCAGTGGATACGCAGTATTTT
CDR3 protein: CASSLGTAVDTQYF
J gene: TRBJ2-3
V gene: TRBV5-1
clone size: NA
D gene: NA

CDR3 DNA: TGCGCCAGCAGCTTGGCAGGGGCCCTAAGTAACATTCAGTACTTC
CDR3 protein: CASSLAGALSNIQYF
J gene: TRBJ2-4
V gene: TRBV5-1
clone size: NA
D gene: NA

CDR3 DNA: TGTGCCAGCAGTTTACTTGGGAGGGCGTCTAGCGGGGCTACGTACACCGGGGAGCTGTTTTTT
CDR3 protein: CASSLLGRASSGATYTGELFF
J gene: TRBJ2-2
V gene: TRBV27
clone size: NA
D gene: TRBD2

CDR3 DNA: TGTGCCAGCAGCTTAGGCCTAGCGGGACCCTCTGGGGCCAACGTCCTGACTTTC
CDR3 protein: CASSLGLAGPSGANVLTF
J gene: TRBJ2-6
V gene: TRBV7-9
clone size: NA
D gene: TRBD2

CDR3 DNA: TGTGCCAGCAGCGTAGCTACGGGGGTAGGCACTGAAGCTTTCTTT
CDR3 protein: CASSVATGVGTEAFF
J gene: TRBJ1-1
V gene: TRBV9
clone size: NA
D gene: NA

CDR3 DNA: TGTGCCAGCAGTTTAAATCAGGCCTACGAGCAGTACTTC
CDR3 protein: CASSLNQAYEQYF
J gene: TRBJ2-7
V gene: TRBV27
clone size: NA
D gene: NA

CDR3 DNA: TGTGCCAGCAGCCCTCTGGGTAACACTGAAGCTTTCTTT
CDR3 protein: CASSPLGNTEAFF
J gene: TRBJ1-1
V gene: TRBV7-9
clone size: NA
D gene: NA

CDR3 DNA: TGTGCCAGCAGCTTGAATCAGGGCCAAGAGACCCAGTACTTC
CDR3 protein: CASSLNQGQETQYF
J gene: TRBJ2-5
V gene: TRBV7-9
clone size: NA
D gene: NA

CDR3 DNA: TGTGCCAGCAGCTCGGTACGCTCCTACAATGAGCAGTTCTTC
CDR3 protein: CASSSVRSYNEQFF
J gene: TRBJ2-1
V gene: TRBV11-2
clone size: NA
D gene: NA

CDR3 DNA: TGCGCCAGCAGCTTACAGGGCACAGATACGCAGTATTTT
CDR3 protein: CASSLQGTDTQYF
J gene: TRBJ2-3
V gene: TRBV5-1
clone size: NA
D gene: NA

CDR3 DNA: TGTGCCAGCAGCGGAGGGACAGGGCTCAATGAGCAGTTCTTC
CDR3 protein: CASSGGTGLNEQFF
J gene: TRBJ2-1
V gene: TRBV9
clone size: NA
D gene: TRBD1